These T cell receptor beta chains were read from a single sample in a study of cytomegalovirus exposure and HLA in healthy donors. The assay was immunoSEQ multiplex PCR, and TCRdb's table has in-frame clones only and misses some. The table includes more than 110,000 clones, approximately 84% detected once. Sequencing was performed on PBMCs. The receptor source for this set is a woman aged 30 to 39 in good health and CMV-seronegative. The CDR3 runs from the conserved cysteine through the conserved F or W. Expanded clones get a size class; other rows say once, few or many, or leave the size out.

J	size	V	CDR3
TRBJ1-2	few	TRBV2	CASSEAGFRQGRANYGYTF
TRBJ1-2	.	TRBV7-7	CASSLVTGHLNYGYTF
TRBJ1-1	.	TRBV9	CASSLTQVGAGTEAFF
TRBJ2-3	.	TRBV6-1	CASSVVSFTDTQYF
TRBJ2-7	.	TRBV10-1	CCSRGAYEQYF
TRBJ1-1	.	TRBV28	CASSYKRDRGRGGRLYTEAFF
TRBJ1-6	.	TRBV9	CASSPRPGTGADNSPLHF
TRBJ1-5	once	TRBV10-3	CAIREGSGQPQHF
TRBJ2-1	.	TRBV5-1	CASSWTDSSYNEQFF
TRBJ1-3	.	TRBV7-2	CASSLGGQGAGNTIYF
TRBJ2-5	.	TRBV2	CASSDSRGGAEETQYF
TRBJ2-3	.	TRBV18	CASSPGLAPDTQYF
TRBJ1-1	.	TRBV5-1	CASSYDRTNTEAFF
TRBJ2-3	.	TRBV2	CASSQMGEADTQYF
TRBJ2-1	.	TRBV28	CASLSGGGNEQFF
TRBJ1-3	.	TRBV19	CASSISGTGGNSGNTIYF
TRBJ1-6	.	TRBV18	CASSIADNSPLHF
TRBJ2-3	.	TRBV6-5	CASSYYLGQSPDTQYF
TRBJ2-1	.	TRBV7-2	CASSKGPEGEQFF
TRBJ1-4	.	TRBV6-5	CASSSTRTGGFEKLFF
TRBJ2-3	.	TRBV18	CASSPFEARTDTQYF
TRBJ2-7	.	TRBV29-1	CSVGGKQGGGHEQYF